This entry lists 6 T cell receptor beta chains sequenced from one sample in a study of blood T cell repertoires in COVID-19. Data came from immunoSEQ multiplex PCR; TCRdb stores just in-frame clones and leaves some out. The repertoire includes approximately 200,000 clones, 70% to 90% of them detected once, and under 14% sits in the top ten. The sample was PBMCs or T cells enriched from blood (not recorded which). The receptor source for this set is a man younger than 40 who had recovered from COVID-19.

The V and J genes are TRBV11-3 and TRBJ2-1, with 10 bases identical to TRBD1. V trimming: 4 bases; J trimming: 4 bases; junction bases outside the gene matches: 4. The V gene's germline CDR1 is SGHNT and CDR2 YENEEA. The CDR3 loop spans 15 amino acids. Here the CDR3 DNA reads TGTGCCAGCAGCTCGACAGGGGGCGATTACAATGAGCAGTTCTTC. It yields the protein CASSSTGGDYNEQFF. Combining the CDR3 with reference TRBV11-3 and TRBJ2-1 gives the whole variable domain EAGVVQSPRYKIIEKKQPVAFWCNPISGHNTLYWYLQNLGQGPELLIRYENEEAVDDSQLPKDRFSAERLKGVDSTLKIQPAELGDSAVYLCASSSTGGDYNEQFFGPGTRLTVL.

This sequence joins TRBV24-1 and TRBJ2-2; D not certain. Germline CDR1 and CDR2: KGHDR and SFDVKD. This CDR3 has 13 residues. The germline V and J ends were trimmed by 7 bases and 7 bases, with 12 bases remaining between them. The CDR3 sequence: CATREIALGELFF. The DNA of the CDR3 is TGTGCCACCAGAGAGATAGCCCTCGGGGAGCTGTTTTTT.

This chain connects TRBV7-9 to TRBJ1-1; D perhaps matches TRBD1 (5 bases). This CDR3 comprises 18 residues. V was cut by 1 base and J by 4 bases, with 22 bases left in between. Germline loops: CDR1 SEHNR, CDR2 FQNEAQ (reference sequence). This chain's CDR3 is CASSLGPAKGRGGTEAFF. The CDR3 DNA sequence: TGTGCCAGCAGCTTAGGGCCTGCCAAGGGGCGGGGGGGCACTGAAGCTTTCTTT.

The chain carries TRBV9 and TRBJ2-7, with D possibly being TRBD1 (6 bases). There are 13 residues in the CDR3. The germline V gene has CDR1 SGDLS and CDR2 YYNGEE. Deletions cut 4 bases from V and 6 bases from J, with 14 bases between. The CDR3 DNA reads TGTGCCAGCAGCTCAGGGGACGGAGGCGAGCAGTACTTC. As protein: CASSSGDGGEQYF.

The chain carries TRBV4-1 and TRBJ1-4, with 10 bases that match TRBD1. V shed 3 bases and J 5 bases; nucleotides not matched to a gene: 15. CDR1 and CDR2 from the germline V gene are MGHRA and YSYEKL. The CDR3 has 19 amino acids. The CDR3 spells CASSQQPGQGPLFNEKLFF. CDR3 bases: TGCGCCAGCAGCCAGCAACCGGGACAGGGGCCCCTGTTCAATGAAAAACTGTTTTTT.

V usage is TRBV12-3 or TRBV12-4 and J usage is TRBJ1-1; D is unclear. V was trimmed by 2 bases and J by 9 bases, leaving 10 bases between them. The CDR3 extends over 12 amino acids. The CDR3 loop reads CASSLWSGQAFF. The CDR3 DNA is TGTGCCAGCAGTTTATGGAGTGGCCAAGCTTTCTTT.